These 24 T cell receptor beta chains came from one sample sequenced in a study of immune characterization of retroperitoneal liposarcoma. From the PCR reads, TCRdb called clonotypes with MiXCR, one entry per CDR3 protein. The sample yields over 1,500 distinct CDR3 sequences, 46% seen once. The specimen sequenced was tumor tissue. The receptors come from a female donor with retroperitoneal liposarcoma.

The rearrangement joins TRBV6-1 to TRBJ2-1; 8 nucleotides match TRBD2. This CDR3 spans 16 amino acids. Germline V gives CDR1 MNHNS, CDR2 SASEGT. With V trimmed by 5 bases and J by 10 bases, 16 bases remained unmatched. The CDR3 loop is CASSRTGTRGDYEQFF. Written as DNA, the CDR3 is TGTGCCAGCAGTCGTACCGGGACTAGGGGAGATTACGAGCAGTTCTTC.

CDR3 in DNA: TGCGCCAGCAGTGATCAAAGGAGCACAGATACGCAGTATTTT. Its translation is CASSDQRSTDTQYF. This chain joins TRBV10-1 and TRBJ2-3, with D uncertain. Germline V gene lookup returns CDR1 WNHNN and CDR2 SYGVQD (reference sequence). CDR3 length: 14 residues. Trimming removed 3 bases at V and 0 bases at J, with 7 bases between.

V usage is TRBV6-1 and J usage is TRBJ2-1; 9 positions match TRBD1. The CDR3 consists of 15 residues. CDR1 is MNHNS and CDR2 is SASEGT in the germline V gene. Trimming took 2 bases from V and 9 from J; bases not matched to a gene: 8. CDR3 residues: CASSERDRVRGEQFF. CDR3 bases: TGTGCCAGCAGTGAACGGGACAGGGTGCGGGGTGAGCAGTTCTTC.

V gene TRBV12-3 or TRBV12-4 combines with J gene TRBJ2-5, with unresolved D. V was shortened by 4 bases and J by 0 bases, with 9 bases between the two germline ends. CDR3 size: 14 residues. The CDR3 is CASSWVGDQETQYF. For the CDR3, the DNA is TGTGCCAGCAGTTGGGTTGGGGACCAAGAGACCCAGTACTTC.

The chain carries TRBV6-1 and TRBJ2-5; no clear D. The CDR3 length is 14 residues. Trimming stripped 4 bases from V and 1 base from J, with 10 bases between. In germline, CDR1 is MNHNS, CDR2 SASEGT. CDR3 in DNA: TGTGCCAGCAGTGTTTCATGGGGCCAAGAGACCCAGTACTTC. Residues: CASSVSWGQETQYF.

This clonotype was counted between two and nine times. The rearrangement uses TRBV6-1 and TRBJ2-3, with TRBD1 matching over 7 bases. CDR1 MNHNS and CDR2 SASEGT come from the germline V gene. The CDR3 totals 15 residues. V shed 3 bases and J 4 bases; nucleotides not matched to a gene: 7. The CDR3 is CASSDWTGRADTQYF. Here the CDR3 DNA reads TGTGCCAGCAGTGATTGGACAGGTAGAGCAGATACGCAGTATTTT.

The chain joins TRBV7-4 to TRBJ2-1; D ambiguous. The DNA matches TRBJ2-7 better at its end, which makes the J call doubtful. Per germline, CDR1 SGHVT and CDR2 SQSDAQ. This CDR3 is 13 amino acids long. The DNA for the CDR3 is TGTGCCAGCAGTCACGAACGGTCAAATGAGCAGTACTTC. Amino acids: CASSHERSNEQYF.

The chain recombines TRBV6-1 with TRBJ2-1, with D tentatively TRBD1 (6 bases). The DNA end is a closer match to TRBJ2-7, so the J assignment may be wrong. CDR1 is MNHNS and CDR2 is SASEGT in the germline V gene. This CDR3 has 15 amino acids. Here the CDR3 reads CASKLLGQRDYEQYF. Written as DNA, the CDR3 is TGTGCCAGCAAACTCCTTGGACAGAGAGACTACGAGCAGTACTTC.

This clonotype has only a few counts. The chain has TRBV6-1 and TRBJ2-5; the D gene could be TRBD1 or TRBD2 (5 bases each). The better agreement between TRBJ2-7 and the DNA end casts doubt on the J call. CDR1 is MNHNS, CDR2 SASEGT, per germline. The CDR3 is 14 amino acids. CDR3 amino acids: CATAWGRSPYEQYF. CDR3 DNA: TGTGCCACAGCCTGGGGGAGAAGCCCCTACGAGCAGTACTTC.

This chain connects TRBV6-6 to TRBJ2-3, with a weak D call TRBD2 (5 bases). Trimming shortened V by 6 bases and J by 2 bases, and 12 bases separated the two germline ends. The CDR3 totals 14 residues. Germline V lookup: CDR1 MNHNY, CDR2 SVGAGI (reference sequence). This chain's CDR3 is CASSNSEATDTQYF. The CDR3 nucleotides read TGTGCCAGCAGCAACTCGGAGGCCACAGATACGCAGTATTTT.

The genes are TRBV6-6 and TRBJ2-1; 7 nucleotides align to TRBD2. CDR3 size: 15 residues. V lost 2 bases to trimming and J lost 13 bases; unmatched junction nucleotides: 14. Germline V gives CDR1 MNHNY, CDR2 SVGAGI (reference sequence). The CDR3 loop is CASSYQAGGGRTQFF. The CDR3 region has the DNA TGTGCCAGCAGTTACCAGGCCGGGGGAGGGAGGACCCAGTTCTTC.

Only a few counts were recorded for this clonotype. The V call is TRBV27, the J call TRBJ2-3; 10 nucleotides agree with TRBD2. V shed 5 bases and J 7 bases; nucleotides not matched to a gene: 15. The CDR3 spans 17 residues. Germline V gene data show CDR1 as MNHEY and CDR2 as SMNVEV (reference sequence). The CDR3 DNA reads as TGTGCCAGCAGTACATCCTGGTCTAGCGGGAGTATGTATACGCAGTATTTT. As protein: CASSTSWSSGSMYTQYF.

A few counts support this clonotype. The chain has TRBV6-1 and TRBJ2-5; weak D call: TRBD1 (5 bases). Per germline, CDR1 MNHNS and CDR2 SASEGT. V was pared by 3 bases and J by 2 bases, with 16 bases between. The CDR3 spans 16 residues. CDR3 amino acids: CASSESIGVGQETQYF. CDR3 nucleotides: TGTGCCAGCAGTGAGAGTATAGGGGTAGGGCAAGAGACCCAGTACTTC.

By its share, this clonotype is large. V and J are TRBV7-2 and TRBJ2-3; a possible D gene is TRBD2 (5 bases). Looked up from germline, CDR1 is SGHTA and CDR2 is FQGNSA. This CDR3 is built from 15 residues. Trimming cost V 1 base and J 1 base, with 9 bases left between them. The CDR3 coding sequence is TGTGCCAGCAGCTTAGACAGCGGAGGCACAGATACGCAGTATTTT. It translates to CASSLDSGGTDTQYF.

By share, this clonotype ranks as large. V usage is TRBV6-1 and J usage is TRBJ2-1, with 10 bases aligning to TRBD2. The V gene end was trimmed by 6 bases and the J gene end by 7 bases; junction bases not matched to a gene: 6. Germline loops: CDR1 MNHNS, CDR2 SASEGT. This CDR3 has 14 residues. The CDR3 DNA is TGTGCCAGCAGCCCACCGGGACTAGCGAATGAGCAGTTCTTC. Translating gives CASSPPGLANEQFF.

This clonotype came up a few times. The V gene is TRBV6-1, the J gene TRBJ2-1; no definite D call. The CDR3 runs to 12 residues. V was trimmed by 5 bases and J by 7 bases, leaving 9 bases between them. Germline CDR1 reads MNHNS; CDR2 reads SASEGT. The CDR3 reads CASSISRNEQFF. Written as DNA, the CDR3 is TGTGCCAGCAGTATTAGTCGGAATGAGCAGTTCTTC.

This clonotype was seen just once. The chain carries TRBV6-8 and TRBJ2-3; D gene uncertain. This CDR3 is built from 14 residues. Germline V lookup: CDR1 MNHGY, CDR2 SAAAGT. V shed 7 bases and J shed 0 bases, with 11 bases lying between them. The CDR3 loop reads CASTQEPSTDTQYF. DNA for the CDR3: TGTGCCAGCACCCAGGAGCCTAGCACAGATACGCAGTATTTT.

The rearrangement joins TRBV6-5 to TRBJ2-3; D uncertain. The CDR3 contains 13 residues. CDR1 and CDR2 from the germline V gene are MNHEY and SVGAGI. Deletions cut 2 bases from V and 9 bases from J, with 12 bases between. For the CDR3, the DNA is TGTGCCAGCAGTTACGGGTCCCTCGGGACGCAGTATTTT. As protein: CASSYGSLGTQYF.

The genes are TRBV25-1 and TRBJ2-6; possibly TRBD1 for D (6 bases). In germline, CDR1 is MGHDK, CDR2 SYGVNS. Between the trimmed V and J ends, which lost 2 bases and 0 bases, there was a span of 14 bases. This CDR3 spans 18 amino acids. The CDR3 here is CASSERARGHSGANVLTF. Written as DNA, the CDR3 is TGTGCCAGCAGTGAAAGGGCCCGGGGACACTCTGGGGCCAACGTCCTGACTTTC.

This clonotype was counted a few times. The V call is TRBV7-2, the J call TRBJ2-4; D is uncertain. The CDR3 spans 14 residues. Germline loops: CDR1 SGHTA, CDR2 FQGNSA. V lost 5 bases, J lost 2 bases, and 10 bases lay in between. The CDR3 DNA follows: TGTGCCAGCAGCAGTTCTAATTCCAAAAACATTCAGTACTTC. As protein: CASSSSNSKNIQYF.

Concerning this clonotype itself: Possible read error: a much larger clone is one base away. The chain is built from TRBV7-2 and TRBJ2-1; D ambiguous. Germline CDR1 is SGHTA and CDR2 is FQGNSA. The V end was cut by 0 bases, the J end by 10 bases, with 13 bases between. The CDR3 sequence is 14 residues long. CDR3 amino acids: CASSLARASYEQFF. As DNA, the CDR3 is TGTGCCAGCAGCTTAGCGAGAGCGTCCTACGAGCAGTTCTTC.

CDR3 loop: CASRSSDTQYF. In DNA, the CDR3 is TGTGCCAGCAGGTCCTCAGATACGCAGTATTTT. This rearrangement joins TRBV6-1 to TRBJ2-3; D not resolved. The germline V gene encodes CDR1 MNHNS and CDR2 SASEGT. Trimming took off 6 bases at V and 4 bases at J, with 5 bases between the two ends. This CDR3 is 11 amino acids long.

V usage is TRBV6-5 and J usage is TRBJ2-1, with 10 bases fitting TRBD2. The J segment lost 6 bases and the V segment lost 2 bases, leaving 13 bases of the junction unmatched. There are 18 residues in the CDR3. Germline loops: CDR1 MNHEY, CDR2 SVGAGI. This CDR3 reads CASSYQGDKAGGGNEQFF. As DNA, the CDR3 is TGTGCCAGCAGTTACCAGGGGGATAAAGCGGGGGGGGGCAATGAGCAGTTCTTC.

This clonotype was seen a few times. This chain uses TRBV6-1 with TRBJ2-5; TRBD2 matches 8 bases. Germline CDR1 is MNHNS and CDR2 is SASEGT. The CDR3 loop spans 14 amino acids. Trimming removed 6 bases from V and 13 bases from J; junction bases left unmatched: 16. The CDR3 is CASSQRAGVVGRYF. CDR3 bases: TGTGCCAGCAGCCAGAGAGCGGGAGTCGTGGGTCGGTACTTC.